The 26 T cell receptor beta chains given below trace back to one sample, sequenced in a study of T cells in Graves' hyperthyroidism and ophthalmopathy. Using RNA transcripts as the source, TCR beta CDR3 regions were amplified. The primer set for the first-round RT-PCR of the TCR CDR3 was HTBI. One entry per CDR3 protein, called by TCRdb with MiXCR from the multiplex PCR reads. The table includes 550,000 to 600,000 distinct CDR3 sequences, 16% detected once. Sample: blood. The receptors were sampled from a woman aged 18-30 years with Graves' hyperthyroidism.

There are a few counts of this clonotype. Its ends do not fully match the called genes, so a read error is possible. The chain links TRBV4-1 to TRBJ1-2, with a weak D call TRBD1 (6 bases). This CDR3 is built from 15 residues. The germline V gene has CDR1 MGHRA and CDR2 YSYEKL. The chain's CDR3 is CAGSLTEGTPYGYTF. The CDR3 coding sequence is TGCGCCGGCAGCCTTACCGAGGGGACACCTTATGGCTACACCTTC.

The V gene is TRBV20-1, the J gene TRBJ2-3; the D is unclear. The germline V gene has CDR1 DFQATT and CDR2 SNEGSKA (reference sequence). Trimming took 6 bases from V and 0 from J, leaving 13 bases between them. The CDR3 covers 14 residues. Written as DNA, the CDR3 is TGCAGTGCAAAGGAAGGCCCAAGCACAGATACGCAGTATTTT. It specifies CSAKEGPSTDTQYF.

The V call is TRBV20-1, the J call TRBJ2-2; no clear D. Germline CDR1 reads DFQATT; CDR2 reads SNEGSKA (reference sequence). CDR3 length equals 14 residues. V lost 0 bases and J lost 8, with 13 bases in between. CDR3 loop: CSARDPPPGGELFF. DNA for the CDR3: TGCAGTGCTAGAGATCCTCCGCCTGGAGGGGAGCTGTTTTTT.

There are many counts of this clonotype. The V and J genes are TRBV7-2 and TRBJ2-7; 9 bases map to TRBD2. The ends lost 1 base at V and 4 bases at J; junction bases unmatched: 5. Germline V gene sequence: CDR1 SGHTA, CDR2 FQGNSA. The CDR3 is 15 amino acids. CDR3 protein: CASSLVRLAGYEQYF. The CDR3 DNA sequence: TGTGCCAGCAGCTTAGTTAGGCTAGCGGGGTACGAGCAGTACTTC.

At least ten counts were recorded for this clonotype. The J gene is TRBJ2-5, the V gene TRBV20-1; D is perhaps TRBD1 (6 bases). Trimming pared 5 bases from V and 0 bases from J, leaving 13 bases between. CDR1 is DFQATT and CDR2 is SNEGSKA in the germline V gene (reference sequence). CDR3 length equals 14 residues. The CDR3 DNA sequence: TGCAGTGCTGAGGGGCAGGGGTACCAAGAGACCCAGTACTTC. Its protein is CSAEGQGYQETQYF.

This clonotype was counted a few times. This chain connects TRBV14 to TRBJ1-6, with no clear D. This CDR3 has 13 amino acids. Germline V gene lookup returns CDR1 SGHDN and CDR2 FVKESK. The V end was cut by 0 bases, the J end by 7 bases, with 4 bases between. This CDR3 is CASSQELNSPLHF. For the CDR3, the DNA is TGTGCCAGCAGCCAAGAGCTGAATTCACCCCTCCACTTT.

This clonotype was observed a handful of times. The chain links TRBV29-1 to TRBJ2-1; TRBD1 is a possible D gene (5 bases). The CDR3 contains 16 residues. V was trimmed by 0 bases and J by 1 base, leaving 13 bases between them. In germline, CDR1 is SQVTM, CDR2 ANQGSEA. CDR3 protein: CSVEDLKGKSYNEQFF. In DNA, the CDR3 is TGCAGCGTTGAAGATCTTAAGGGGAAGTCCTACAATGAGCAGTTCTTC.

This rearrangement joins TRBV19 to TRBJ2-2, with 7 bases lining up with TRBD1. Trimming at V came to 1 base and at J to 1 base, leaving 9 bases not matched to a gene. The CDR3 has 18 amino acids. Germline CDR1 and CDR2: LNHDA and SQIVND (reference sequence). The CDR3 nucleotides are TGTGCCAGTAGTATAGTCCGCTTGGACAGGAGGAACACCGGGGAGCTGTTTTTT. This gives the protein CASSIVRLDRRNTGELFF.

The chain joins TRBV5-6 to TRBJ1-4, with 7 bases aligning to TRBD1. Germline trimming cut 4 bases from V and 4 bases from J; bases unmatched to any gene: 4. The germline V gene has CDR1 SGHDT and CDR2 YYEEEE. The CDR3 length is 14 residues. The CDR3 DNA sequence: TGTGCCAGCAGCCGACAGGGACGTAATGAAAAACTGTTTTTT. Translating gives CASSRQGRNEKLFF.

V usage is TRBV28 and J usage is TRBJ1-5; no reliable D call. V was trimmed by 1 base and J by 4 bases, leaving 11 bases between them. The CDR3 covers 15 residues. The germline CDR1 and CDR2 sequences are MDHEN and SYDVKM. CDR3 sequence: CASSLSGRANQPQHF. CDR3 nucleotides: TGTGCCAGCAGTTTATCCGGCCGGGCGAATCAGCCCCAGCATTTT.

This clonotype has a handful of counts. The CDR3 loop is CASSLAAVANYGYTF. The CDR3 coding sequence is TGTGCCAGCAGCTTGGCGGCAGTGGCTAACTATGGCTACACCTTC. The chain uses TRBV5-4 and TRBJ1-2; the D is unclear. The V end lost 0 bases, the J end lost 0 bases, and 9 bases lay between the germline ends. Germline CDR1 reads SGHNT; CDR2 reads YYREEE (reference sequence). CDR3 size: 15 residues.

This clonotype was observed a few times. The CDR3 nucleotides are TGTGCCAGCTCCGCTGCGGGACGGGGCTCCTACGAGCAGTACTTC. Translating it yields CASSAAGRGSYEQYF. The J gene is TRBJ2-7, the V gene TRBV7-2; tentatively, D is TRBD2 (6 bases). The V gene's germline CDR1 is SGHTA and CDR2 FQGNSA. Trimming stripped 8 bases from V and 0 bases from J, with 17 bases between. The CDR3 has 15 amino acids.

This clonotype was recorded once. The chain uses TRBV18 and TRBJ2-7; D is ambiguous. This CDR3 is built from 15 residues. From germline, CDR1 is KGHSH and CDR2 LQKENI. V gave up 2 bases and J gave up 2 bases, with 13 bases separating them. CDR3: CASSPSGSSPYEQYF. The DNA of the CDR3 is TGTGCCAGCTCACCATCGGGCAGTTCCCCCTACGAGCAGTACTTC.

This clonotype was counted a few times. The rearrangement links TRBV18 to TRBJ2-5; 10 bases are shared with TRBD2. The CDR3 runs 16 residues. V lost 2 bases to trimming and J lost 4 bases; unmatched junction nucleotides: 7. Germline V gene lookup returns CDR1 KGHSH and CDR2 LQKENI. CDR3 amino acids: CASSPTSSGGGETQYF. The CDR3 DNA reads TGTGCCAGCTCACCAACTTCTAGCGGGGGAGGAGAGACCCAGTACTTC.

This clonotype was picked up a small number of times. The rearrangement links TRBV20-1 to TRBJ2-1; TRBD2 matches at 8 bases. Germline-derived CDR1 and CDR2 are DFQATT and SNEGSKA (reference sequence). The ends lost 7 bases at V and 4 bases at J; junction bases unmatched: 6. This CDR3 spans 13 amino acids. The CDR3 region is CSGAGDRYNEQFF. The CDR3 DNA sequence: TGCAGTGGAGCGGGAGACAGGTACAATGAGCAGTTCTTC.

Only a few counts were recorded for this clonotype. The chain joins TRBV24-1 to TRBJ2-5; TRBD2 matches at 7 bases. Germline V gene lookup returns CDR1 KGHDR and CDR2 SFDVKD. CDR3 length equals 16 residues. V gave up 3 bases and J gave up 2 bases; unmatched junction bases: 8. The CDR3 DNA sequence: TGTGCCACCAGTGATCCGGGGGGACTGGAGCAAGAGACCCAGTACTTC. Protein sequence: CATSDPGGLEQETQYF.

The rearrangement uses TRBV19 and TRBJ2-1, with TRBD2 matching 14 bases. The CDR3 sequence is 16 residues long. J was trimmed by 13 bases and V by 2 bases; bases with no gene match: 10. Germline V gene sequence: CDR1 LNHDA, CDR2 SQIVND (reference sequence). CDR3 region: CASSILGGTSGSGQFF. For the CDR3, the DNA is TGTGCCAGTAGTATATTAGGCGGGACTAGCGGGAGTGGACAGTTCTTC.

There are many counts of this clonotype. The genes are TRBV4-1 and TRBJ2-1, with TRBD1 matching over 10 bases. Germline CDR1 reads MGHRA; CDR2 reads YSYEKL. Unmatched junction bases numbered 7, after V lost 5 bases and J lost 6 bases. The CDR3 covers 15 residues. CDR3 loop: CASSGGQGGVNEQFF. The DNA of the CDR3 is TGCGCCAGCAGCGGCGGACAGGGGGGTGTCAATGAGCAGTTCTTC.

V is TRBV28 and J is TRBJ1-1; maybe TRBD1 (6 bases). Germline values: CDR1 MDHEN, CDR2 SYDVKM. V dropped 7 bases and J dropped 1 base, with 16 bases sitting between them. CDR3 length: 15 residues. This chain's CDR3 is CASIPWGRQNTEAFF. The CDR3 DNA reads as TGTGCCAGCATCCCATGGGGGCGGCAGAACACTGAAGCTTTCTTT.

This clonotype showed up many times. The chain has TRBV28 and TRBJ1-1, with D hard to call. CDR1 is MDHEN and CDR2 is SYDVKM in the germline V gene. The CDR3 is 13 amino acids. The V gene lost 5 bases and the J gene lost 5 bases, with 12 bases spanning the gap. CDR3 residues: CASSQTGSTEAFF. The CDR3 DNA sequence: TGTGCCAGCAGTCAGACCGGGAGTACTGAAGCTTTCTTT.

This sequence joins TRBV12-3 or TRBV12-4 and TRBJ2-5; 8 bases are a match to TRBD1. CDR3 length: 15 residues. V was pared by 5 bases and J by 4 bases, with 9 bases of the junction left unmatched. The CDR3 reads CASSPEDRDGETQYF. The CDR3 coding sequence is TGTGCCAGCAGTCCCGAGGACAGGGATGGAGAGACCCAGTACTTC.

The V call is TRBV20-1, the J call TRBJ1-1, with no clear D. Germline loops: CDR1 DFQATT, CDR2 SNEGSKA (reference sequence). This CDR3 has 14 amino acids. V gave up 1 base and J gave up 2 bases, with 11 bases separating them. For the CDR3, the DNA is TGCAGTGCTAGAGGGGCCAAGATTAACACTGAAGCTTTCTTT. The encoded protein is CSARGAKINTEAFF.

This clonotype has ten or more counts. This chain joins TRBV7-9 and TRBJ2-1, with D possibly matching TRBD2 (6 bases). V was shortened by 4 bases and J by 4 bases, with 14 bases between the two germline ends. CDR3 length equals 15 residues. Looked up from germline, CDR1 is SEHNR and CDR2 is FQNEAQ (reference sequence). The CDR3 loop is CASSSMGGLYNEQFF. CDR3 DNA: TGTGCCAGCAGCTCTATGGGAGGCTTATACAATGAGCAGTTCTTC.

This clonotype was seen at least ten times. V is TRBV20-1 and J is TRBJ2-5; D is possibly TRBD1 or TRBD2 (5 bases each). The CDR3 extends over 14 amino acids. V dropped 0 bases and J dropped 2 bases, with 10 bases sitting between them. Germline CDR1 DFQATT, CDR2 SNEGSKA (reference sequence). CDR3 in DNA: TGCAGTGCTAGAGACAGTTGGGGGCAAGAGACCCAGTACTTC. This encodes CSARDSWGQETQYF.

There are many counts of this clonotype. The V and J genes are TRBV11-2 and TRBJ2-2; possible D gene TRBD2, 6 bases. Trimming pared 4 bases from V and 2 bases from J, leaving 11 bases between. The CDR3 contains 15 residues. CDR1 and CDR2 (germline): SGHAT, FQNNGV. The CDR3 sequence is CASSSTSTNTGELFF. The DNA for the CDR3 is TGTGCCAGCAGCTCAACTAGCACAAACACCGGGGAGCTGTTTTTT.

This clonotype was detected a few times. The chain carries TRBV20-1 and TRBJ2-7; TRBD1 aligns across 8 bases. CDR1 and CDR2 from the germline V gene are DFQATT and SNEGSKA (reference sequence). CDR3 length: 13 residues. The junction had 5 bases not matched to a gene; V was cut back by 5 bases and J by 2 bases. In DNA form, the CDR3 reads TGCAGTGCTCCAAGGACAGGGACCTACGAGCAGTACTTC. Translating gives CSAPRTGTYEQYF.